This entry features one TCR beta chain sequence. The target antigen is unknown. These data come from a study of human T cells and chemical hapten exposure. Regarding the study as a whole: Those TCRs sitting above 1 in 1000 frequency stayed the same with DPC sensitization.

Within the library, unique molecular identifiers were attached to each individual cDNA molecule. TCRdb ran MiXCR on the RACE reads and lists one entry per CDR3 protein. The sample shows about 100,000 distinct CDR3 sequences, roughly a tenth of them seen only once. The V gene lost 5 bases and the J gene lost 5 bases, with 20 bases spanning the gap. The CDR3 contains 16 residues. Per the germline V gene, CDR1 is SGHTA and CDR2 is FQGNSA. Time point described: patch test 1, 2 weeks after DPC sensitization. The treatment was: therapeutic diphenylcyclopropenone sensitization with weekly scalp DPC. Specimen: whole blood, collected in connection with sensitization to the hapten diphenylcyclopropenone (DPC). The chain links TRBV7-2 to TRBJ2-3; D is possibly TRBD2 (6 bases). The source of this sequence is a man aged 40-49 years with alopecia areata. Some clones in this sample may be carry-over from other donors' samples. The CDR3 bases are TGTGCCAGCAGCCCCCCCGGGAGCGGAGCTGGAGATACGCAGTATTTT. This gives the protein CASSPPGSGAGDTQYF.